The 8 T cell receptor beta chains below all came from one sample that was sequenced in a study of cytomegalovirus exposure and HLA in healthy donors. 60 Vbeta and 13 Jbeta primers were used in PCR. Assay used: immunoSEQ multiplex PCR; TCRdb lists only in-frame clones, some missing. The sample lists 150,000 to 200,000 clones; about four fifths were seen once. The sample comprised PBMCs. These receptor sequences come from a girl between 10 and 17 years old in good health and CMV-seropositive.

This clone was seen only a few times. The rearrangement links TRBV11-2 to TRBJ2-1; D may be TRBD1 (7 bases). Trimming cost V 0 bases and J 14 bases, with 20 bases left between them. Germline CDR1 reads SGHAT; CDR2 reads FQNNGV. The CDR3 length is 15 residues. In nucleotides, the CDR3 is TGTGCCAGCAGCTTAGATCGACAGGGAGGTGTTTTAGAGTTCTTC. Its protein product is CASSLDRQGGVLEFF.

The rearrangement joins TRBV15 to TRBJ2-5; 11 positions agree with TRBD1. Per germline, CDR1 LNHNV and CDR2 YYDKDF (reference sequence). The CDR3 is 17 amino acids. V gave up 2 bases and J gave up 0 bases; unmatched junction bases: 5. The CDR3 DNA sequence: TGTGCCACCAGCAGATCGAGGGACAGGGGGTACCAAGAGACCCAGTACTTC. The encoded protein is CATSRSRDRGYQETQYF. Complete variable domain (other parts from reference TRBV15 and TRBJ2-5): DAMVIQNPRYQVTQFGKPVTLSCSQTLNHNVMYWYQQKSSQAPKLLFHYYDKDFNNEADTPDNFQSRRPNTSFCFLDIRSPGLGDTAMYLCATSRSRDRGYQETQYFGPGTRLLVL.

This clone was detected only once. The V and J genes are TRBV30 and TRBJ1-1; TRBD1 is a possible D gene (5 bases). This CDR3 comprises 14 residues. CDR1 is GTSNPN, CDR2 SVGIG, per germline (reference sequence). V was shortened by 4 bases and J by 0 bases, with 12 bases between the two germline ends. CDR3 sequence: CAWIDRPMNTEAFF. In nucleotides, the CDR3 is TGTGCCTGGATCGACAGACCCATGAACACTGAAGCTTTCTTT.

The chain uses TRBV2 and TRBJ2-5, with D tentatively TRBD1 (6 bases). The CDR3 extends over 16 amino acids. Trimming removed 5 bases from V and 9 bases from J, with 25 bases in between. The germline V gene has CDR1 SNHLY and CDR2 FYNNEI. The CDR3 bases are TGTGCCAGCAGTAAGGGCGTAGGGGGTACCAGTTTGTCCCAGTACTTC. Translating it yields CASSKGVGGTSLSQYF.

The CDR3 region has the DNA TGTGCCAGCATCCTGCGGAGAGCCTACGAGCAGTACTTC. Encoded protein: CASILRRAYEQYF. The chain uses TRBV2 and TRBJ2-7, with D unclear. The V end was cut by 7 bases, the J end by 2 bases, with 12 bases between. CDR1 is SNHLY and CDR2 is FYNNEI in the germline V gene. The CDR3 extends over 13 amino acids.

The chain employs TRBV9 and TRBJ1-1; unclear D gene. Germline lookup yields CDR1 SGDLS and CDR2 YYNGEE. V shed 3 bases and J shed 2 bases, with 14 bases lying between them. The CDR3 is 15 amino acids. CDR3 nucleotides: TGTGCCAGCAGCGACGCCCAGGCAGGCAACACTGAAGCTTTCTTT. This encodes CASSDAQAGNTEAFF.

This clone was observed a handful of times. The CDR3 here is CASSLREMGTSGSGEQFF. CDR3 in DNA: TGTGCCAGCAGCTTAAGGGAAATGGGGACTAGCGGGAGCGGGGAGCAGTTCTTC. The chain links TRBV7-6 to TRBJ2-1, with 14 positions matching TRBD2. The CDR3 covers 18 residues. Germline values: CDR1 SGHVS, CDR2 FNYEAQ. The ends lost 2 bases at V and 10 bases at J; junction bases unmatched: 13. The full variable domain, rest sourced from reference TRBV7-6 and TRBJ2-1, is GAGVSQSPRYKVTKRGQDVALRCDPISGHVSLYWYRQALGQGPEFLTYFNYEAQQDKSGLPNDRFSAERPEGSISTLTIQRTEQRDSAMYRCASSLREMGTSGSGEQFFGPGTRLTVL.

This clone was seen more than once but under ten times. This chain links TRBV29-1 with TRBJ1-1, with D possibly matching TRBD1 (5 bases). Trimming stripped 3 bases from V and 3 bases from J, with 17 bases between. Germline V CDR1 and CDR2: SQVTM, ANQGSEA. The CDR3 is made up of 15 amino acids. CDR3 loop: CSVEIRPGDDTEAFF. In DNA form, the CDR3 reads TGCAGCGTTGAGATACGCCCGGGGGATGACACTGAAGCTTTCTTT.